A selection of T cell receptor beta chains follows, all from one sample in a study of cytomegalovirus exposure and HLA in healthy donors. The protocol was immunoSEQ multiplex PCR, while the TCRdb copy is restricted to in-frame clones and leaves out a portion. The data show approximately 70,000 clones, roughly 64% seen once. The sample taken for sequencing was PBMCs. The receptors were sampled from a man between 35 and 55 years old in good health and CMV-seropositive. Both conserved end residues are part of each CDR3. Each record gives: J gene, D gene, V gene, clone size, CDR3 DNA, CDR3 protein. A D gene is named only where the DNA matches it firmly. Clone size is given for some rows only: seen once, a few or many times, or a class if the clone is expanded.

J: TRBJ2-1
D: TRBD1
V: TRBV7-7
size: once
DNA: TGTGCTAGCAGCGGACAGGATCCCAATGAGCAGTTCTTC
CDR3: CASSGQDPNEQFF

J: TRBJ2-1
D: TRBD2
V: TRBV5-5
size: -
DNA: TGTGCCAGCAGCTTCGGGACTAACAACAATGAGCAGTTCTTC
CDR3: CASSFGTNNNEQFF

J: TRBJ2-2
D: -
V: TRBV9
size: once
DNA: TGTGCCAGCTCCGTAGGAGGGGGTTTGAGCGGGGAGCTGTTTTTT
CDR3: CASSVGGGLSGELFF

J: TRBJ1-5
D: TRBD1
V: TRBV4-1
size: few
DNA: TGCGCCAGCAGCCAGACCGGGACAGGGCATCAGCCCCAGCATTTT
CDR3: CASSQTGTGHQPQHF

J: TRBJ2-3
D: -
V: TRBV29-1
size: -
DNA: TGCAGCTCCGGAGGGTCGGATACGCAGTATTTT
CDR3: CSSGGSDTQYF

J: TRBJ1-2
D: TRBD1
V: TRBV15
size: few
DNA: TGTGCCACCAGCAGAGATCTGCACAGGGGGCGATATGGCTACACCTTC
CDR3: CATSRDLHRGRYGYTF

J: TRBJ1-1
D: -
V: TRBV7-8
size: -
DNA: TGTGCCAGCGGGGGAGGGGGGGAAGCTTTCTTT
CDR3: CASGGGGEAFF

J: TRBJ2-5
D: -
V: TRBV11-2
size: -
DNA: TGTGCCAGCAGCTTAGGAGGGTTCTACCAAGAGACCCAGTACTTC
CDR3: CASSLGGFYQETQYF

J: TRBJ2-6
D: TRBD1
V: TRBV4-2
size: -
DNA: TGTGCCAGCAGCCAATTCTCAGGGGGCGCTGGGGCCAACGTCCTGACTTTC
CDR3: CASSQFSGGAGANVLTF

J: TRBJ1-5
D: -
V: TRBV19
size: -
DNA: TGTGCCAGTAGTCTACAGGGTCCGGGTCAGCCTCAGCATTTT
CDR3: CASSLQGPGQPQHF

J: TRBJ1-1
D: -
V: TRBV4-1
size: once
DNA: TGCGCCAGCAGTCGAGCTACAGGGGAAGCTTTCTTT
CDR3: CASSRATGEAFF

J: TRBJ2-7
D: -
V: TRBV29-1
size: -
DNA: TGCAGCGCGGGGATGTCTTCCGAGCAGTACTTC
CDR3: CSAGMSSEQYF

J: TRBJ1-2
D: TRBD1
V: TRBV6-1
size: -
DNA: TGTGCCAGCAGGGAAGCCGGGACAGGGGGCTATGGCTACACCTTC
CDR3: CASREAGTGGYGYTF